The 3 T cell receptor beta chains presented below share a single source sample, sequenced in a study of CD8 T cells in Susac syndrome. Random hexamers primed reverse transcription of about 0.45 to 1 ug RNA. TCRdb analysed the immunoSEQ multiplex PCR reads with MiXCR anew, one entry per CDR3 protein. The data hold fewer than 150,000 distinct CDR3 sequences, with 95% observed a single time. The sequenced sample consisted of CD8+ T cells from PBMCs. The receptors were sampled from a human donor with Susac syndrome.

The V call is TRBV11-2, the J call TRBJ2-3; D is undetermined. V was clipped by 4 bases and J by 6 bases, with 8 bases between them. There are 12 residues in the CDR3. Germline V CDR1 and CDR2: SGHAT, FQNNGV. The DNA of the CDR3 is TGTGCCAGCAGCTATGGCGGCGATACGCAGTATTTT. Its translation is CASSYGGDTQYF.

The chain uses TRBV30 and TRBJ2-7; TRBD1 matches at 11 bases. The CDR3 has 14 amino acids. Germline trimming cut 2 bases from V and 3 bases from J; bases unmatched to any gene: 3. Germline V gene data show CDR1 as GTSNPN and CDR2 as SVGIG (reference sequence). The CDR3 region is CAWSPGTGGYEQYF. In DNA, the CDR3 is TGTGCCTGGAGTCCAGGGACAGGGGGCTACGAGCAGTACTTC.

The sample holds one count of this clonotype. The chain is built from TRBV1 and TRBJ2-3; the table's D call, TRBD1, was not checked against the DNA. TRBV1 is labeled a pseudogene. There are 16 residues in the CDR3. In nucleotides, the CDR3 is TGCACCAGCAGCCCGGCTCTAAAACGGGACACAGATACGCAGTATTTT. Translating gives CTSSPALKRDTDTQYF.